This T cell receptor beta chain originates from a study of sequential checkpoint blockade in melanoma. Study in general: Both treatment sequences were followed by maintenance nivolumab.

Germline CDR1 reads SQVTM; CDR2 reads ANQGSEA. CDR3 length equals 14 residues. Trimming removed 4 bases from V and 4 bases from J; junction bases left unmatched: 4. Indicated treatment: randomized to nivolumab then ipilimumab (arm A) or the reverse (arm B). Patients had received no earlier DNA-damaging chemotherapy. From thawed PBMCs, live CD3+CD8+ cells negative for CD19 and CD56 were sorted. Assay used: immunoSEQ multiplex PCR; TCRdb lists only in-frame clones, some missing. The sample shows almost 20,000 clones, 75% to 85% of them seen only once. The source was CD8+ T cells sorted from blood (inferred from file names), collected from a patient given nivolumab and ipilimumab in sequence. V is TRBV29-1 and J is TRBJ2-5, with 12 bases that match TRBD2. This clonotype was obtained from a human donor with melanoma. The CDR3 sequence is CSVGLAGVGETQYF. The CDR3 DNA reads as TGCAGCGTTGGACTAGCGGGGGTAGGAGAGACCCAGTACTTC.